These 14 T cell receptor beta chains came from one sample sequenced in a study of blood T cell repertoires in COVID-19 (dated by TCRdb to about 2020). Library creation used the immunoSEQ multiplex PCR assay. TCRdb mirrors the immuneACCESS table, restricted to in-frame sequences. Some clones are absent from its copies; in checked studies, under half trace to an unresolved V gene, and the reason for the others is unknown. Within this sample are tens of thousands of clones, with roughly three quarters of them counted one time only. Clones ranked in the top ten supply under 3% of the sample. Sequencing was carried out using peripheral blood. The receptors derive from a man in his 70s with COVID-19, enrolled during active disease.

The CDR3 protein is CATSRASGQVTYEQYF. For the CDR3, the DNA is TGTGCCACCAGCAGAGCCTCCGGACAGGTGACCTACGAGCAGTACTTC. The chain joins TRBV15 to TRBJ2-7; 7 bases are shared with TRBD1. CDR1 and CDR2 from the germline V gene are LNHNV and YYDKDF (reference sequence). V lost 1 base, J lost 2 bases, and 8 bases stayed unmatched. The CDR3 runs 16 residues. The variable domain in full, with the rest retrieved from reference TRBV15 and TRBJ2-7, is DAMVIQNPRYQVTQFGKPVTLSCSQTLNHNVMYWYQQKSSQAPKLLFHYYDKDFNNEADTPDNFQSRRPNTSFCFLDIRSPGLGDTAMYLCATSRASGQVTYEQYFGPGTRLTVT.

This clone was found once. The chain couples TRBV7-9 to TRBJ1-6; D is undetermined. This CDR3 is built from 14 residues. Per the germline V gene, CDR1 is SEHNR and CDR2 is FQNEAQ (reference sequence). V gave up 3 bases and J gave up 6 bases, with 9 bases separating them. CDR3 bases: TGTGCCAGCAGCTTGGAGGGAGGTAATTCACCCCTCCACTTT. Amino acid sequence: CASSLEGGNSPLHF.

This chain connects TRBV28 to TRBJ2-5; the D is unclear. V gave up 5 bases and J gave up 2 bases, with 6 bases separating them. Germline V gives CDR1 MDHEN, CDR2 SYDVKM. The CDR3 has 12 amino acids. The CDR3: CASSTQQETQYF. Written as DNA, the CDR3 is TGTGCCAGCAGTACACAGCAAGAGACCCAGTACTTC.

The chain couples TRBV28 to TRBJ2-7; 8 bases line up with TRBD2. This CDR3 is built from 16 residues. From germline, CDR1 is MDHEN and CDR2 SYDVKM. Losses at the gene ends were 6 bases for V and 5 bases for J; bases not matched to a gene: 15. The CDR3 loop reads CASRTLPGLGTHEQYF. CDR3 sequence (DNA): TGTGCCAGCAGAACACTTCCGGGACTAGGTACCCACGAGCAGTACTTC.

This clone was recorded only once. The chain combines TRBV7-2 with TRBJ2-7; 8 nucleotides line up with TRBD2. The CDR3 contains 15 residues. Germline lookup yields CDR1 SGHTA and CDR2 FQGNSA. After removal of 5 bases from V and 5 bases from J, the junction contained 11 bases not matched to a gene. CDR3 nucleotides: TGTGCCAGCAGCCAGACCAGCGGGAGTCTAAACGAGCAGTACTTC. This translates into CASSQTSGSLNEQYF.

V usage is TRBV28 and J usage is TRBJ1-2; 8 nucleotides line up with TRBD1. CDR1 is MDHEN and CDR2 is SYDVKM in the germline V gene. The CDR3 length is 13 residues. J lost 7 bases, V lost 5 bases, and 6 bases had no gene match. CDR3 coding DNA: TGTGCCAGCAGTCTCGGACAGGGTTTTGGCTACACCTTC. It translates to CASSLGQGFGYTF.

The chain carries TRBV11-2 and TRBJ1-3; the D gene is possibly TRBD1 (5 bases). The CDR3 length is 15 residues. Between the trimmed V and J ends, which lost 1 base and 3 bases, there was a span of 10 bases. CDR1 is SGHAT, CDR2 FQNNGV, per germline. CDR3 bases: TGTGCCAGCAGCTTAGTAGGGGCGCGTGGAAACACCATATATTTT. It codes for CASSLVGARGNTIYF.

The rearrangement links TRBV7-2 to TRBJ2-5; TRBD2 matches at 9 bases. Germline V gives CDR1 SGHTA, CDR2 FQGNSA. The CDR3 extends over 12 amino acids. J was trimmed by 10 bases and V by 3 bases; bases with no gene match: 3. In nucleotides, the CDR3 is TGTGCCAGCAGCTTTAGCGGGAGAGGCCAGTACTTC. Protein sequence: CASSFSGRGQYF.

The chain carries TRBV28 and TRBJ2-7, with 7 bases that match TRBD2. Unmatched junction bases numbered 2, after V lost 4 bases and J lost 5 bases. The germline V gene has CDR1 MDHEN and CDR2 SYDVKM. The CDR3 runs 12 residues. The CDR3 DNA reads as TGTGCCAGCAGTTCGACTAGCCACGAGCAGTACTTC. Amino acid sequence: CASSSTSHEQYF.

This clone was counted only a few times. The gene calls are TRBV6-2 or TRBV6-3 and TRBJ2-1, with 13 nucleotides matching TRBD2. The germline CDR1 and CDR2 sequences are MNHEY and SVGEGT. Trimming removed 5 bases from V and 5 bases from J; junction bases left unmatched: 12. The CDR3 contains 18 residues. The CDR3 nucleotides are TGTGCCAGCAGTACTGACCCACGGACTAGCGGGGGTGACAATGAGCAGTTCTTC. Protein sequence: CASSTDPRTSGGDNEQFF.

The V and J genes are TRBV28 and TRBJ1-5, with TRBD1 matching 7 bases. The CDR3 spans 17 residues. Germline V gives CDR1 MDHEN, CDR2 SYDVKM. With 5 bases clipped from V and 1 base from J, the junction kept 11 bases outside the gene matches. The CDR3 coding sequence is TGTGCCAGCAGTCCATTACGGACAGGTACGAGCAATCAGCCCCAGCATTTT. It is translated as CASSPLRTGTSNQPQHF.

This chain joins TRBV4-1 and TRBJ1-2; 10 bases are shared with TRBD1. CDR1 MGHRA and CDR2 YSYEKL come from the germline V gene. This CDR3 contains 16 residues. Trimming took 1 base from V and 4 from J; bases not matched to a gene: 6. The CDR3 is CASSQVPGQGTYGYTF. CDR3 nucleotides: TGCGCCAGCAGCCAAGTTCCGGGACAGGGGACCTATGGCTACACCTTC.

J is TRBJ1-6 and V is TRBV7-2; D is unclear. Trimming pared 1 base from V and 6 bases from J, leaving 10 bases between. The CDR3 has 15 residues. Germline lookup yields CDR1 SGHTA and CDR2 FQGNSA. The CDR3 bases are TGTGCCAGCAGCTTAGAACTGCTGCTTAATTCACCCCTCCACTTT. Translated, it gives CASSLELLLNSPLHF. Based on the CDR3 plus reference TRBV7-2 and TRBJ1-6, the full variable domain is GAGVSQSPSNKVTEKGKDVELRCDPISGHTALYWYRQSLGQGLEFLIYFQGNSAPDKSGLPSDRFSAERTGGSVSTLTIQRTQQEDSAVYLCASSLELLLNSPLHFGNGTRLTVT.

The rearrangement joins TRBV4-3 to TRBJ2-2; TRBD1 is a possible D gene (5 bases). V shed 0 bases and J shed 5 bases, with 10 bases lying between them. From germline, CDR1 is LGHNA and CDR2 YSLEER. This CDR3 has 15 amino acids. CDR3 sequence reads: CASSQDPGRTGELFF. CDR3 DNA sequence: TGCGCCAGCAGCCAAGATCCAGGGCGGACCGGGGAGCTGTTTTTT.